This paragraph covers one T cell receptor beta chain sequence. The antigen remains undetermined. This entry belongs to a study of response to subunit inactivated influenza vaccine. TCRdb ran MiXCR on the RT-PCR reads and lists one entry per CDR3 protein. The table records hundreds of thousands of distinct CDR3 sequences, roughly 12% of them present only once. Study-level points and caveats: The authors offered the suggestion that each seasonal influenza vaccination recruits few new T cells.

The CDR3 consists of 15 residues. The V end lost 2 bases, the J end lost 7 bases, and 15 bases lay between the germline ends. The germline V gene encodes CDR1 MNHEY and CDR2 SVGAGI. The chain joins TRBV6-5 to TRBJ1-3; D is possibly TRBD1 (5 bases). This TCR was sampled from a man aged 50 to 60 who received an inactivated influenza vaccine. Sequenced material: PBMCs from blood, taken on the day of vaccination. The CDR3 sequence is CASSYRGRNWNTIYF. CDR3 coding DNA: TGTGCCAGCAGTTACAGGGGCAGGAATTGGAACACCATATATTTT.